This TCR beta chain was recorded in a study of OX40 agonist ivuxolimab in advanced cancers. Background on the study: While on treatment, patients had intravenous ivuxolimab at 0.01 to 10 mg/kg every 2 weeks. Of the participants, roughly 40% had some prior anti-PD-1, anti-PD-L1 or anti-CTLA-4 therapy, which was allowed.

To note about this clone: Its antigen is still unknown.

Broader study findings: Expanded clones were, on average, more numerous in CD8+ T cells than in CD4+.

This table comes from immunoSEQ multiplex PCR, and its TCRdb copy is limited to in-frame clones, with some not included. The profile shows approximately 76,000 clones, around nine tenths of them singletons. The sequencing used CD4+ or CD8+ T cells sorted from blood, collected in a trial of the OX40 agonist ivuxolimab. The receptor's source is an adult with an advanced solid tumor such as melanoma, head and neck, liver or kidney cancer.

The CDR3 nucleotides read TGTGCCATCAGCACACAGGGAGGGGATGGCTACACCTTC. Protein product: CAISTQGGDGYTF. This chain links TRBV10-3 with TRBJ1-2, with D perhaps TRBD1 (6 bases). From germline, CDR1 is ENHRY and CDR2 SYGVKD. This CDR3 contains 13 residues. V dropped 6 bases and J dropped 6 bases, with 14 bases sitting between them.